This TCR beta chain is drawn from a study of cytomegalovirus exposure and HLA in healthy donors. General study results and limits: Sequencing likely produced, as an artifact, a cluster of highly shared sequence variants.

This CDR3 has 14 amino acids. V was pared by 4 bases and J by 7 bases, with 7 bases of the junction left unmatched. Germline CDR1 reads SGHVS; CDR2 reads FNYEAQ. A word on this clone: Its matching antigen is unknown.

The PCR made use of 60 Vbeta and 13 Jbeta primers. TCRdb keeps only in-frame clones here, not all; method: immunoSEQ multiplex PCR. The table records roughly 100,000 clones, about 81% of them present only once. The TCR sequence derives from a woman in her thirties or forties in good health and CMV-seronegative. Material: PBMCs. V gene TRBV7-6 combines with J gene TRBJ2-7; 10 bases fit TRBD2. The CDR3 nucleotides read TGTGCCAGCAGCTCGCTAGCGGGAGCAGGGGAGCAGTACTTC. This translates into CASSSLAGAGEQYF.